This TCR beta chain was obtained from a study of beta chain features in type 1 diabetes. For the study at large: Age, gender, cell numbers and subset yield matched between patients and controls. General study findings and limits: Insertions were fewer and deletions more numerous at VDJ junctions in type 1 diabetes patients. A definitive answer on HLA type influencing TCRB rearrangement was not reached here. Compared with healthy donors, patients appeared to share more similar naive, central memory and regulatory TCRB repertoires. Type 1 diabetes patients showed a moderate but significant shortening of TCRB CDR3s in all four CD4+ subsets.

Comments on this clone: Its matching antigen is unknown.

Every bit of the isolated RNA underwent reverse transcription, so sequencing read expressed TCRB transcripts. The repertoire was sequenced with immunoSEQ multiplex PCR; TCRdb's copy has only in-frame clones and lacks some. The sample consists of hundreds of thousands of clones, about 15% of them appearing once. The clonotype was recovered from a young man with type 1 diabetes. Sequenced input: naive CD4+ T cells from blood.

The CDR3 region has the DNA TGCGCCAGCAGCCCTGAAGAGACCCAGTACTTC. It translates to CASSPEETQYF. The V and J genes are TRBV5-1 and TRBJ2-5, with D unclear. V gave up 4 bases and J gave up 3 bases, with 4 bases separating them. This CDR3 comprises 11 residues. The V gene's germline CDR1 is SGHRS and CDR2 YFSETQ.